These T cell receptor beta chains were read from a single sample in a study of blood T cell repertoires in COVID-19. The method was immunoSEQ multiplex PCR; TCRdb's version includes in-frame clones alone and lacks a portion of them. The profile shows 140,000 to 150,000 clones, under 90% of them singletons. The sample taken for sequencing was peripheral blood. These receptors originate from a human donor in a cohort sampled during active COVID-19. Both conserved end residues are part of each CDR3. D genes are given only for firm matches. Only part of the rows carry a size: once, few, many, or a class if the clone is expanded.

CDR3nt: TGTGCCAGCAGCCGAATAGCGTTGGGGTACAATGAGCAGTTCTTC
CDR3aa: CASSRIALGYNEQFF
abundance: -
v_gene: TRBV11-3
d_gene: -
j_gene: TRBJ2-1

CDR3nt: TGTGCCAGCAGCCGGACAGGGGTGACTGGAAACACCATATATTTT
CDR3aa: CASSRTGVTGNTIYF
abundance: -
v_gene: TRBV11-2
d_gene: TRBD1
j_gene: TRBJ1-3

CDR3nt: TGTGCCAGCAGCTTAACTCGCGGGGAGCTGTTTTTT
CDR3aa: CASSLTRGELFF
abundance: -
v_gene: TRBV7-3
d_gene: -
j_gene: TRBJ2-2

CDR3nt: TGTGCCAGCAATAGGGGGTCTGGGGCCAACGTCCTGACTTTC
CDR3aa: CASNRGSGANVLTF
abundance: -
v_gene: TRBV2
d_gene: -
j_gene: TRBJ2-6

CDR3nt: TGTGCCAGCAGCTACGGACAGCCGAACACCGGGGAGCTGTTTTTT
CDR3aa: CASSYGQPNTGELFF
abundance: -
v_gene: TRBV7-6
d_gene: -
j_gene: TRBJ2-2

CDR3nt: TGTGCCAGCAGTTACGGGCGTGCGGGGGAGCAAGAGACCCAGTACTTC
CDR3aa: CASSYGRAGEQETQYF
abundance: once
v_gene: TRBV6-2/TRBV6-3
d_gene: TRBD2
j_gene: TRBJ2-5

CDR3nt: TGTGCCATCAGTGCGAAGCAGGGGGCGAACACTGAAGCTTTCTTT
CDR3aa: CAISAKQGANTEAFF
abundance: -
v_gene: TRBV10-3
d_gene: TRBD1
j_gene: TRBJ1-1

CDR3nt: TGTGCCAGCAGCTTAAGGACTAGCGGGAGCATAGATACGCAGTATTTT
CDR3aa: CASSLRTSGSIDTQYF
abundance: once
v_gene: TRBV7-8
d_gene: TRBD2
j_gene: TRBJ2-3

CDR3nt: TGTGCCAGTAGTACCCTCCCGACAGGTCGCAATCAGCCCCAGCATTTT
CDR3aa: CASSTLPTGRNQPQHF
abundance: -
v_gene: TRBV19
d_gene: -
j_gene: TRBJ1-5

CDR3nt: TGTGCCAGCAGCCAGAGACAGGGTGCGGGAGGGGAGCAGTTCTTC
CDR3aa: CASSQRQGAGGEQFF
abundance: -
v_gene: TRBV3-1/TRBV3-2
d_gene: TRBD2
j_gene: TRBJ2-1

CDR3nt: TGTGCCAGCAGCTGGGGACTAGCGGGGGAGGATACGCAGTATTTT
CDR3aa: CASSWGLAGEDTQYF
abundance: -
v_gene: TRBV7-2
d_gene: TRBD2
j_gene: TRBJ2-3

CDR3nt: TGTGCCAGCAGCTCGGGACAGTTTTATGGCTACACCTTC
CDR3aa: CASSSGQFYGYTF
abundance: -
v_gene: TRBV12-3/TRBV12-4
d_gene: TRBD1
j_gene: TRBJ1-2

CDR3nt: TGTGCCTGGAGAGAACCGGGACTAGCCGGTCGGCAGTTCTTC
CDR3aa: CAWREPGLAGRQFF
abundance: once
v_gene: TRBV30
d_gene: TRBD2
j_gene: TRBJ2-1

CDR3nt: TGTGCCAGCAGGGGGGAGACTGGACAGCCCAACTATGGCTACACCTTC
CDR3aa: CASRGETGQPNYGYTF
abundance: -
v_gene: TRBV2
d_gene: -
j_gene: TRBJ1-2

CDR3nt: TGTGCCAGCAGAGTAGGGAGCTCTGGGGCCAACGTCCTGACTTTC
CDR3aa: CASRVGSSGANVLTF
abundance: -
v_gene: TRBV6-5
d_gene: -
j_gene: TRBJ2-6

CDR3nt: TGTGCCAGCAGGACAGTTCCCACTGAAGCTTTCTTT
CDR3aa: CASRTVPTEAFF
abundance: once
v_gene: TRBV2
d_gene: -
j_gene: TRBJ1-1

CDR3nt: TGCGCCAGCAGCTTGGATGGCAGCTATGGCTACACCTTC
CDR3aa: CASSLDGSYGYTF
abundance: -
v_gene: TRBV5-1
d_gene: -
j_gene: TRBJ1-2

CDR3nt: TGTGCCAGCAGCGGGGTCGGGAACTGGCTAGGGCATGAGCAGTTCTTC
CDR3aa: CASSGVGNWLGHEQFF
abundance: -
v_gene: TRBV9
d_gene: -
j_gene: TRBJ2-1